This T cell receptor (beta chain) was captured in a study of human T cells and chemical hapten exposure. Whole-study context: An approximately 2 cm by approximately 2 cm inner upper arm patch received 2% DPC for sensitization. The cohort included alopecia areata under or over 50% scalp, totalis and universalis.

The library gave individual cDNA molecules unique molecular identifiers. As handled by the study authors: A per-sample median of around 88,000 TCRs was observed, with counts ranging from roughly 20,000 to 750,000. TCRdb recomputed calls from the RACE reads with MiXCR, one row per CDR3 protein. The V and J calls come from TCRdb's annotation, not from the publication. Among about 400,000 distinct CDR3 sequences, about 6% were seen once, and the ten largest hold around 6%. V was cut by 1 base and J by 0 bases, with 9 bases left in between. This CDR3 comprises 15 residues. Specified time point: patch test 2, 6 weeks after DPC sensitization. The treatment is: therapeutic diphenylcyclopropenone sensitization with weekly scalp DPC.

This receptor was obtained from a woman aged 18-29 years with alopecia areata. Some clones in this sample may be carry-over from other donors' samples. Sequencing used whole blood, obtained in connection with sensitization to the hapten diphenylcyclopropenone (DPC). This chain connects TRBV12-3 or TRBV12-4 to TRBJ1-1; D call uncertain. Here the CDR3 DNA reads TGTGCCAGCAGTTTAGTTCCGAACATGAACACTGAAGCTTTCTTT. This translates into CASSLVPNMNTEAFF.